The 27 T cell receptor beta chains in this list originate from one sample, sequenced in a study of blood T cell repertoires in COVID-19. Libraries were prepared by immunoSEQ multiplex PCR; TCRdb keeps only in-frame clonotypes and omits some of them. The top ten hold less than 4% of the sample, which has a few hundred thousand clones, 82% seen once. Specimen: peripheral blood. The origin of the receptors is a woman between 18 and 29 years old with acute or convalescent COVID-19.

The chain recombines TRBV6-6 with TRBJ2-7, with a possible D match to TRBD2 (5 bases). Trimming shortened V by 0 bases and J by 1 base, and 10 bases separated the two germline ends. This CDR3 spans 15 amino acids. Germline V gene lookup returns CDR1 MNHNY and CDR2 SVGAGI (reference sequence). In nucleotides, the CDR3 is TGTGCCAGCAGTTACTCCGGGGTTGGGTCCTACGAGCAGTACTTC. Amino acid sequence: CASSYSGVGSYEQYF.

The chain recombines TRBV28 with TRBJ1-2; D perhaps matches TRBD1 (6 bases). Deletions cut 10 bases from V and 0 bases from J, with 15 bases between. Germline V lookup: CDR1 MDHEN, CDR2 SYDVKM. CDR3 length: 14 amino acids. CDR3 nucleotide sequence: TGTGCCACCTTAAGGACAGCAACTAACTATGGCTACACCTTC. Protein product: CATLRTATNYGYTF.

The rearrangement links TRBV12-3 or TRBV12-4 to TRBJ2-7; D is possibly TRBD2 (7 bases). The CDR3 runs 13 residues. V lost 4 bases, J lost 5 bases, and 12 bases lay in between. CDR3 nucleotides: TGTGCCAGCAGTTCTGGGGGGGGCGACGAGCAGTACTTC. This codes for CASSSGGGDEQYF.

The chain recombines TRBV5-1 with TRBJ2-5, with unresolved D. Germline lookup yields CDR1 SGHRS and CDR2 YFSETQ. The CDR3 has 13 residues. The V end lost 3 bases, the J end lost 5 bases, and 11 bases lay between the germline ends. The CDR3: CASSYQVLETQYF. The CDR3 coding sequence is TGCGCCAGCAGCTACCAGGTACTCGAGACCCAGTACTTC.

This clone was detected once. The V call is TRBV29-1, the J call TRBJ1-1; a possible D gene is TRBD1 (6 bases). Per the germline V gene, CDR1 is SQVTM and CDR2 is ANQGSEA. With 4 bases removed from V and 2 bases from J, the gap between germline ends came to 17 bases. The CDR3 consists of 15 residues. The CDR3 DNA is TGCAGCGTTGGTTACAGGGAAAACCCAAACACTGAAGCTTTCTTT. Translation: CSVGYRENPNTEAFF. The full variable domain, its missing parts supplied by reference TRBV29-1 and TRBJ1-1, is SAVISQKPSRDICQRGTSLTIQCQVDSQVTMMFWYRQQPGQSLTLIATANQGSEATYESGFVIDKFPISRPNLTFSTLTVSNMSPEDSSIYLCSVGYRENPNTEAFFGQGTRLTVV.

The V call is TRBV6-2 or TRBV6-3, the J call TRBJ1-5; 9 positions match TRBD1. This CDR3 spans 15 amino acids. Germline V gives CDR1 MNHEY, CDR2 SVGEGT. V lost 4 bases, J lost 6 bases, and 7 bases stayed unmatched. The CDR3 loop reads CASSSGTGSSQPQHF. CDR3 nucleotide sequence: TGTGCCAGCAGTTCCGGGACAGGGTCAAGTCAGCCCCAGCATTTT.

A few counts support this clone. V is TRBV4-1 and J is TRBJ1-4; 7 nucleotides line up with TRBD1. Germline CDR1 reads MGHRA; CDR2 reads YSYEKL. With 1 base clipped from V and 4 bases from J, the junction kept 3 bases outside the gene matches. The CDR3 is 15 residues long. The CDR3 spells CASSQADRINEKLFF. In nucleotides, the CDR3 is TGCGCCAGCAGCCAAGCGGACAGGATTAATGAAAAACTGTTTTTT.

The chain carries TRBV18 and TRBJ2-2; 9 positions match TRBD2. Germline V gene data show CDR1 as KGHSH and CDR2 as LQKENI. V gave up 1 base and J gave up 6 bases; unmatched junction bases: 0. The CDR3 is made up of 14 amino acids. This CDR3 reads CASSPLAGAGELFF. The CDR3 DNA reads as TGTGCCAGCTCACCACTAGCGGGAGCCGGGGAGCTGTTTTTT. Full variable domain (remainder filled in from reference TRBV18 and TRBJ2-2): NAGVMQNPRHLVRRRGQEARLRCSPMKGHSHVYWYRQLPEEGLKFMVYLQKENIIDESGMPKERFSAEFPKEGPSILRIQQVVRGDSAAYFCASSPLAGAGELFFGEGSRLTVL.

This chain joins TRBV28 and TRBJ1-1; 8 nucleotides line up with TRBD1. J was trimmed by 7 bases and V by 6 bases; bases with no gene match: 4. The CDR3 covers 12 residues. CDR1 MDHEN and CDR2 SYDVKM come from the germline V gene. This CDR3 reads CASRTGAIEAFF. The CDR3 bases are TGTGCCAGCAGGACAGGGGCTATTGAAGCTTTCTTT.

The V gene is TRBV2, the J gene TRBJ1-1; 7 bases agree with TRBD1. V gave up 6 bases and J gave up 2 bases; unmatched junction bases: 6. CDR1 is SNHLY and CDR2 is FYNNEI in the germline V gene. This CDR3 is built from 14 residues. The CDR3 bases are TGTGCCAGCAGGGTTGAGGGGGCAAACACTGAAGCTTTCTTT. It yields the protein CASRVEGANTEAFF.

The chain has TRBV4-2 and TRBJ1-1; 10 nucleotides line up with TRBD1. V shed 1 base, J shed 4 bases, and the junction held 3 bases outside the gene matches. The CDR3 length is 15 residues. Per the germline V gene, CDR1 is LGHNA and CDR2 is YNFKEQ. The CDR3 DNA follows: TGTGCCAGCAGCCAAGGACAGGGGGCTATCACTGAAGCTTTCTTT. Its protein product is CASSQGQGAITEAFF.

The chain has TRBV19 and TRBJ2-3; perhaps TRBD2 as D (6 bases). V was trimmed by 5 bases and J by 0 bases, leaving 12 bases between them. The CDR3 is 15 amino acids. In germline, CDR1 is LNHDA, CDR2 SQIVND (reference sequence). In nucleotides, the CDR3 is TGTGCCAGTAGTGTGCGGGACGCGAGCACAGATACGCAGTATTTT. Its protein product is CASSVRDASTDTQYF.

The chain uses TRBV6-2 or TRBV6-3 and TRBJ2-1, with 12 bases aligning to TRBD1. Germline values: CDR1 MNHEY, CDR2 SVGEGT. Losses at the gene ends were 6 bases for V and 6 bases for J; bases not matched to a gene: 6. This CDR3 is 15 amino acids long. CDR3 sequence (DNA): TGTGCCAGCAGCTCCGGGACAGGGGGCCGCAATGAGCAGTTCTTC. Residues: CASSSGTGGRNEQFF.

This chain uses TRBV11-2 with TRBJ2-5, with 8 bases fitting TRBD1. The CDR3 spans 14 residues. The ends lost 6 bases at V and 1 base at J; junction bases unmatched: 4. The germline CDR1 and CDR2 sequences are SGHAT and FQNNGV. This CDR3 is CASSRDRGQETQYF. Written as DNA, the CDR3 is TGTGCCAGCAGTCGCGACAGGGGCCAAGAGACCCAGTACTTC.

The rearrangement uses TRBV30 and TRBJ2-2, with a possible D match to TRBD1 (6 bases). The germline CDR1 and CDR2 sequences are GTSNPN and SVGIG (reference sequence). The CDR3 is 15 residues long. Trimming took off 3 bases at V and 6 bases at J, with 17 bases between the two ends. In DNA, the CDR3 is TGTGCCTGGAGGGGTACCAGGGGCAAATCCGGGGAGCTGTTTTTT. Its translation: CAWRGTRGKSGELFF.

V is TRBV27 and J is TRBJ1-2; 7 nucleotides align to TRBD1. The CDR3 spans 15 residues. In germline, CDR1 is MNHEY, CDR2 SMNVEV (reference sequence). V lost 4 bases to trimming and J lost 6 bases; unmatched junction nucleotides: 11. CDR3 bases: TGTGCCAGCAGTTGGGACAGAGCCAATGGGAATGGCTACACCTTC. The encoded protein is CASSWDRANGNGYTF.

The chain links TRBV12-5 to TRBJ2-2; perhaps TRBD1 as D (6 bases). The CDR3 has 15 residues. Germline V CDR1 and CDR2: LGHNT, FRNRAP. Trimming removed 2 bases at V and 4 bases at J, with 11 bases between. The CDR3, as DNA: TGTGCTAGTGGTTTGTTGACAGGCCCCACCGGGGAGCTGTTTTTT. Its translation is CASGLLTGPTGELFF.

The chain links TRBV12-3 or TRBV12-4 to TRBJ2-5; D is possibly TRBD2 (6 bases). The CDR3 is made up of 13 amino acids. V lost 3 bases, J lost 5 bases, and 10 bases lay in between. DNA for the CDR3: TGTGCCAGCAGTTTGCGGGGCCCCGAGACCCAGTACTTC. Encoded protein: CASSLRGPETQYF.

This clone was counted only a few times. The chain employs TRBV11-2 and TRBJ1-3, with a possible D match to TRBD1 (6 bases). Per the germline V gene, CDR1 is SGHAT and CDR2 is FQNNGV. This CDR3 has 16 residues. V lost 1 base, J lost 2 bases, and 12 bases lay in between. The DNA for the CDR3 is TGTGCCAGCAGCTTAGCCACAGGGACGACTGGAAACACCATATATTTT. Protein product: CASSLATGTTGNTIYF.

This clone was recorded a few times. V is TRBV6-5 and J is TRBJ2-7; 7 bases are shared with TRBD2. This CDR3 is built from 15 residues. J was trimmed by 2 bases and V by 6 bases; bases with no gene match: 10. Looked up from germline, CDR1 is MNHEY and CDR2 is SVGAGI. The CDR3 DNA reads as TGTGCCAGCAGGGAGCTCGCTAGCGGAACCTACGAGCAGTACTTC. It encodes CASRELASGTYEQYF.

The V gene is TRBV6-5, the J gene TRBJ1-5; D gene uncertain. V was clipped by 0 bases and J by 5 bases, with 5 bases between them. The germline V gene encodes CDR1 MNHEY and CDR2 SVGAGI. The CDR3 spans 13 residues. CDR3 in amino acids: CASSYSYHQPQHF. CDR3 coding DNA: TGTGCCAGCAGTTACTCGTATCATCAGCCCCAGCATTTT.

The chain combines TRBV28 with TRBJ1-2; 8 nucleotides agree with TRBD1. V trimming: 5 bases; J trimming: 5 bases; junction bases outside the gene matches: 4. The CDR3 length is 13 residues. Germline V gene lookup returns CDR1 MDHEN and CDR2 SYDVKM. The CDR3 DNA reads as TGTGCCAGCAGTCTACAGGGGGGTTATGGCTACACCTTC. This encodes CASSLQGGYGYTF.

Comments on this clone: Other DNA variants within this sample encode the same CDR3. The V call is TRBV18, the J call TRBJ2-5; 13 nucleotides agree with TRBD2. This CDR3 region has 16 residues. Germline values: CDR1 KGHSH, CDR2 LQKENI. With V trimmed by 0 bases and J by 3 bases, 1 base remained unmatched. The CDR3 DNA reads TGTGCCAGCTCACCACCCGGACTAGCGGGAGAAGAGACCCAGTACTTC. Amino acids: CASSPPGLAGEETQYF.

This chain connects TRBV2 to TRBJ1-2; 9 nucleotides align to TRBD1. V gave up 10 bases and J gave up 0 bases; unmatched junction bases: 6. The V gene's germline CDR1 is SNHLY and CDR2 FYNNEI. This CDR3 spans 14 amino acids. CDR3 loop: CATRTGVTNYGYTF. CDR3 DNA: TGTGCCACCAGGACAGGGGTAACTAACTATGGCTACACCTTC.

In nucleotides, the CDR3 is TGTGCCAGCAGCCCGGGACTAGCGGGAGCAGGGGAGACCCAGTACTTC. Translated: CASSPGLAGAGETQYF. The J gene is TRBJ2-5, the V gene TRBV9, with TRBD2 matching over 14 bases. The CDR3 spans 16 residues. V was pared by 4 bases and J by 5 bases, with 7 bases of the junction left unmatched. Germline CDR1 SGDLS, CDR2 YYNGEE.

The CDR3 DNA follows: TGTGCCAGCAGCCAAGATATCGTATTATGGGACAACTCCTACGAGCAGTACTTC. This codes for CASSQDIVLWDNSYEQYF. This chain uses TRBV3-1 (or the pseudogene TRBV3-2) with TRBJ2-7; TRBD1 might be the D (6 bases). This CDR3 region has 18 residues. Germline V gene sequence: CDR1 LGHDT, CDR2 YNNKEL (reference sequence). V was clipped by 0 bases and J by 0 bases, with 18 bases between them.

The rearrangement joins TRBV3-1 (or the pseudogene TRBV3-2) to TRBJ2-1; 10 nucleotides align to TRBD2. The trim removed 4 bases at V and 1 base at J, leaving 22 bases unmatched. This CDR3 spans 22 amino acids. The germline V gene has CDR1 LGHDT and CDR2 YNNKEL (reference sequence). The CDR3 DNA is TGTGCCAGCAGCCTCCTAAACTCCGTATCAGTTTTTAGCGGGAGGTCCTACAATGAGCAGTTCTTC. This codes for CASSLLNSVSVFSGRSYNEQFF.